The next 26 T cell receptor beta chains were all read from a single sample in a study of T cell repertoires in cytomegalovirus infection. From the reads, TCRdb called clonotypes with MiXCR, one entry per CDR3 protein. Among 35,000 to 55,000 distinct CDR3 sequences listed, roughly a fifth were seen once. Their specific antigens are unknown. The specimen was CD8+ T cells from cultured PBMCs, collected from culture after CMV antigen stimulation. These receptors were collected from a human donor in good health (CMV status not recorded). Some clones in this sample may be carry-over from other donors' samples.

The chain uses TRBV24-1 and TRBJ2-3; D possibly matches TRBD1 or TRBD2 (5 bases each). In germline, CDR1 is KGHDR, CDR2 SFDVKD. Deletions cut 5 bases from V and 4 bases from J, with 21 bases between. The CDR3 covers 17 residues. This chain's CDR3 is CATSGLFGGVGSDTQYF. CDR3 DNA: TGTGCCACCAGTGGGCTGTTTGGGGGAGTAGGGTCAGATACGCAGTATTTT.

This clonotype was seen repeatedly, ten times or more. The V and J genes are TRBV4-2 and TRBJ2-7; D gene unclear. The germline CDR1 and CDR2 sequences are LGHNA and YNFKEQ. This CDR3 comprises 13 residues. V was cut by 0 bases and J by 4 bases, with 7 bases left in between. CDR3 region: CASSQERAYEQYF. The DNA for the CDR3 is TGTGCCAGCAGCCAAGAACGGGCGTACGAGCAGTACTTC.

This rearrangement joins TRBV27 to TRBJ2-1, with 9 bases matching TRBD2. The CDR3 is 16 residues long. Trimming at V came to 3 bases and at J to 1 base, leaving 4 bases not matched to a gene. Germline CDR1 and CDR2: MNHEY and SMNVEV (reference sequence). DNA for the CDR3: TGTGCCAGCAGTTTCGCGGGGGGGTCGTCCTACAATGAGCAGTTCTTC. It specifies CASSFAGGSSYNEQFF.

This clonotype appeared a few times. V is TRBV20-1 and J is TRBJ2-1, with TRBD2 identical over 7 bases. The CDR3 is 15 residues long. The germline V gene has CDR1 DFQATT and CDR2 SNEGSKA (reference sequence). Trimming at V came to 1 base and at J to 7 bases, leaving 10 bases not matched to a gene. The CDR3 here is CSARGSAGSNNEQFF. Here the CDR3 DNA reads TGCAGTGCTAGAGGCTCAGCGGGAAGTAATAATGAGCAGTTCTTC.

This clonotype was observed a few times. The chain recombines TRBV7-6 with TRBJ1-1; D remains unclear. Trimming cost V 5 bases and J 2 bases, with 9 bases left between them. The CDR3 has 13 amino acids. Looked up from germline, CDR1 is SGHVS and CDR2 is FNYEAQ. DNA of the CDR3: TGTGCCAGCAGCAGCAGATCTAACACTGAAGCTTTCTTT. It specifies CASSSRSNTEAFF.

The rearrangement links TRBV7-9 to TRBJ1-5; D might be TRBD1 (6 bases). CDR1 and CDR2 from the germline V gene are SEHNR and FQNEAQ (reference sequence). Trimming removed 5 bases at V and 0 bases at J, with 8 bases between. This CDR3 is built from 14 residues. For the CDR3, the DNA is TGTGCCAGCAGCGCACAGGGTAGCAATCAGCCCCAGCATTTT. It is translated as CASSAQGSNQPQHF.

This clonotype has a count of ten or more. The V gene is TRBV7-2, the J gene TRBJ2-1, with 12 bases fitting TRBD2. CDR1 is SGHTA, CDR2 FQGNSA, per germline. CDR3 length: 17 amino acids. J was trimmed by 7 bases and V by 6 bases; bases with no gene match: 13. CDR3 sequence reads: CASRLLLASGRANEQFF. CDR3 DNA: TGTGCCAGCAGGCTCCTTTTGGCTAGCGGGAGGGCGAATGAGCAGTTCTTC. Supplemented by reference TRBV7-2 and TRBJ2-1, the full variable domain reads GAGVSQSPSNKVTEKGKDVELRCDPISGHTALYWYRQSLGQGLEFLIYFQGNSAPDKSGLPSDRFSAERTGGSVSTLTIQRTQQEDSAVYLCASRLLLASGRANEQFFGPGTRLTVL.

This clonotype was recorded many times. CDR3 residues: CASSPGTGGYEQYF. In nucleotides, the CDR3 is TGTGCCAGCAGCCCCGGGACAGGGGGTTACGAGCAGTACTTC. The V gene is TRBV5-4, the J gene TRBJ2-7; 11 positions match TRBD1. V shed 4 bases, J shed 4 bases, and the junction held 4 bases outside the gene matches. The CDR3 extends over 14 amino acids. Germline V gene data show CDR1 as SGHNT and CDR2 as YYREEE (reference sequence).

The chain employs TRBV28 and TRBJ2-4, with D uncertain. Per germline, CDR1 MDHEN and CDR2 SYDVKM. This CDR3 has 13 residues. Trimming took off 5 bases at V and 0 bases at J, with 5 bases between the two ends. CDR3 protein: CASSGVAKNIQYF. Here the CDR3 DNA reads TGTGCCAGCAGTGGAGTAGCCAAAAACATTCAGTACTTC.

This chain joins TRBV9 and TRBJ1-6; D gene unclear. CDR1 and CDR2 from the germline V gene are SGDLS and YYNGEE. This CDR3 region has 13 residues. V lost 0 bases and J lost 15, with 13 bases in between. The CDR3 nucleotides read TGTGCCAGCAGCGTAGACACTTCGGAACACCTCCACTTT. This encodes CASSVDTSEHLHF.

V is TRBV6-8 and J is TRBJ2-7, with no clear D. The germline V and J ends were trimmed by 6 bases and 0 bases, with 12 bases remaining between them. The CDR3 has 14 amino acids. The V gene's germline CDR1 is MNHGY and CDR2 SAAAGT. The DNA for the CDR3 is TGTGCCAGCAGCCCTGACACTGACTCCTACGAGCAGTACTTC. The encoded protein is CASSPDTDSYEQYF.

This clonotype was seen many times. This chain uses TRBV7-9 with TRBJ1-4, with a possible D match to TRBD1 (5 bases). Per the germline V gene, CDR1 is SEHNR and CDR2 is FQNEAQ (reference sequence). There are 16 residues in the CDR3. Trimming pared 5 bases from V and 12 bases from J, leaving 25 bases between. The CDR3 spells CASSPPLQRGFMELFF. CDR3 in DNA: TGTGCCAGCAGCCCCCCTTTACAGAGGGGCTTTATGGAACTGTTTTTT.

With respect to this clonotype: This may come from a read error, since a much larger clone is one base off. This sequence joins TRBV20-1 and TRBJ2-7; 10 bases line up with TRBD1. This CDR3 spans 13 amino acids. Germline V gene lookup returns CDR1 DFQATT and CDR2 SNEGSKA (reference sequence). Trimming took 3 bases from V and 5 from J; bases not matched to a gene: 4. The CDR3, as DNA: TGCAGTGCTAGGGGACAGGGGTCCAACGAGCAGTACTTC. Translating it yields CSARGQGSNEQYF.

The chain employs TRBV11-2 and TRBJ2-7; 14 nucleotides match TRBD2. CDR1 is SGHAT and CDR2 is FQNNGV in the germline V gene. The CDR3 is made up of 15 amino acids. V lost 5 bases, J lost 5 bases, and 5 bases stayed unmatched. DNA for the CDR3: TGTGCCAGCAGCCCCGGGACTAGCGGGAGAAACGAGCAGTACTTC. Its protein product is CASSPGTSGRNEQYF.

The chain links TRBV12-3 or TRBV12-4 to TRBJ2-5, with D possibly TRBD2 on 6 matching bases. The CDR3 loop spans 14 amino acids. V lost 6 bases and J lost 5, with 16 bases in between. CDR3 nucleotide sequence: TGTGCCAGCAGCCGACCAGCGGGCGAGGAGACCCAGTACTTC. This codes for CASSRPAGEETQYF.

This clonotype was detected many times. The V and J genes are TRBV6-2 or TRBV6-3 and TRBJ2-1, with D unresolved. Trimming stripped 6 bases from V and 3 bases from J, with 15 bases between. CDR1 is MNHEY, CDR2 SVGEGT, per germline. The CDR3 has 15 amino acids. The CDR3 sequence: CASSVDSSDYNEQFF. DNA of the CDR3: TGTGCCAGCAGCGTTGACTCCTCCGACTACAATGAGCAGTTCTTC.

At least ten counts were recorded for this clonotype. The CDR3 spells CASSHTGTRLFEQYF. As DNA, the CDR3 is TGTGCCAGCAGCCACACAGGGACAAGACTTTTCGAGCAGTACTTC. V gene TRBV11-2 combines with J gene TRBJ2-7, with D perhaps matching TRBD1 (6 bases). CDR3 size: 15 residues. Germline V gene lookup returns CDR1 SGHAT and CDR2 FQNNGV. The germline V and J ends were trimmed by 5 bases and 6 bases, with 20 bases remaining between them.

This clonotype was seen at least ten times. The genes are TRBV7-2 and TRBJ2-3; 8 bases are shared with TRBD2. Per the germline V gene, CDR1 is SGHTA and CDR2 is FQGNSA. The V and J ends lost 6 bases and 2 bases, in that order; junction bases with no gene match: 16. The CDR3 has 18 residues. The CDR3 coding sequence is TGTGCCAGCAGGTCTCCCCGGGGGGGCAGGCCTGACACAGATACGCAGTATTTT. It yields the protein CASRSPRGGRPDTDTQYF.

This sequence joins TRBV10-3 and TRBJ2-7; TRBD2 aligns across 14 bases. Trimming removed 3 bases from V and 6 bases from J; junction bases left unmatched: 4. The CDR3 consists of 15 residues. In germline, CDR1 is ENHRY, CDR2 SYGVKD. CDR3: CAISDGTSGGLEQYF. The CDR3 DNA reads TGTGCCATCAGTGACGGGACTAGCGGGGGTCTCGAGCAGTACTTC.

This clonotype was counted at least ten times. This chain links TRBV27 with TRBJ2-7; D is ambiguous. The CDR3 runs 13 residues. V lost 0 bases to trimming and J lost 5 bases, with 8 bases between them. Germline-derived CDR1 and CDR2 are MNHEY and SMNVEV (reference sequence). This CDR3 is CASSLSGKHEQYF. As DNA, the CDR3 is TGTGCCAGCAGTTTATCAGGCAAGCACGAGCAGTACTTC.

This clonotype was counted ten times or more. The chain is built from TRBV4-1 and TRBJ1-2; D is unclear. This CDR3 spans 16 amino acids. The V gene lost 0 bases and the J gene lost 2 bases, with 13 bases spanning the gap. Germline lookup yields CDR1 MGHRA and CDR2 YSYEKL. The CDR3 reads CASSQDRGYQNYGYTF. The DNA of the CDR3 is TGCGCCAGCAGCCAAGATCGAGGGTACCAGAACTATGGCTACACCTTC.

This chain uses TRBV30 with TRBJ1-5; D is perhaps TRBD1 (6 bases). The germline CDR1 and CDR2 sequences are GTSNPN and SVGIG (reference sequence). Trimming took off 1 base at V and 2 bases at J, with 9 bases between the two ends. The CDR3 loop spans 14 amino acids. CDR3 in DNA: TGTGCCTGGAGTGGGGGGGCAGGCAATCAGCCCCAGCATTTT. Translated: CAWSGGAGNQPQHF.

The chain uses TRBV29-1 and TRBJ2-6; TRBD1 is a possible D gene (5 bases). This CDR3 region has 15 residues. The germline CDR1 and CDR2 sequences are SQVTM and ANQGSEA. V gave up 2 bases and J gave up 2 bases, with 10 bases separating them. The CDR3 nucleotides are TGCAGCGTTGAAAACTCGACAGCTGGGGCCAACGTCCTGACTTTC. It translates to CSVENSTAGANVLTF.

This clonotype has more than one count but fewer than ten. The chain has TRBV2 and TRBJ1-4; 8 nucleotides agree with TRBD1. V shed 3 bases and J 8 bases; nucleotides not matched to a gene: 5. Looked up from germline, CDR1 is SNHLY and CDR2 is FYNNEI. The CDR3 loop spans 14 amino acids. Here the CDR3 DNA reads TGTGCCAGCAGTGAGGACAGGGCAGGGGAAAAACTGTTTTTT. Translated, it gives CASSEDRAGEKLFF.

About this clonotype: With a much larger clone just one base away, this may be a read error. V and J are TRBV7-3 and TRBJ2-3, with TRBD1 matching over 9 bases. The CDR3 contains 17 residues. CDR1 SGHTA and CDR2 FQGTGA come from the germline V gene. V shed 6 bases and J 4 bases; nucleotides not matched to a gene: 14. CDR3 coding DNA: TGTGCCAGCAGACCCCTACGGGACAGGGACCTCCCAGATACGCAGTATTTT. As protein: CASRPLRDRDLPDTQYF.

This clonotype appeared many times. This CDR3 is CASSPSGTDTQYF. The CDR3 DNA reads as TGTGCCAGCAGCCCCTCGGGCACAGATACGCAGTATTTT. V usage is TRBV6-6 and J usage is TRBJ2-3, with D unresolved. The CDR3 sequence is 13 residues long. Deletions cut 6 bases from V and 1 base from J, with 8 bases between. Germline V gives CDR1 MNHNY, CDR2 SVGAGI (reference sequence).